This T cell receptor beta chain was recovered during a study of blood T cells in healthy people across ages. The CDR3 sequence is 16 residues long. V was clipped by 4 bases and J by 1 base; unmatched bases: 5. Germline V gene data show CDR1 as SGHTA and CDR2 as FQGNSA. Whole-study results and caveats: A roughly linear fall in TCR beta diversity per million T cells was seen with increasing age. Not knowing donor CMV status may have confounded expanded clonotype changes.

A sample-barcoded 5' primer and a J-beta primer mix were used in a second PCR of about 7 to 12 cycles. Using its own MiXCR run on the 5' RACE reads, TCRdb lists one record per CDR3 protein. Found here are 550,000 to 650,000 distinct CDR3 sequences, approximately 30% of them singletons; the top ten hold roughly 14%. This clonotype was observed many times. Antigen specificity is unknown. Sequencing was performed on blood. The receptor's source is a woman older than 75 in good health. This chain connects TRBV7-2 to TRBJ2-1; 9 nucleotides line up with TRBD2. In nucleotides, the CDR3 is TGTGCCAGCAGCTACATAAGCGGGGGGTCCTACAATGAGCAGTTCTTC. Residues: CASSYISGGSYNEQFF.